What follows are 13 T cell receptor beta chains derived from one specimen sequenced in a study of blood T cell repertoires in COVID-19. Method: immunoSEQ multiplex PCR; TCRdb's copy keeps in-frame clones and lacks some. The table includes under 200,000 clones, around four fifths detected once. Sequences were obtained from peripheral blood. Every receptor here comes from a man aged 55 to 70 with COVID-19, enrolled during active disease.

This clone has ten or more counts. The chain carries TRBV6-1 and TRBJ1-4, with D perhaps TRBD1 (6 bases). The CDR3 covers 14 residues. The V gene lost 2 bases and the J gene lost 7 bases, with 11 bases spanning the gap. Germline CDR1 and CDR2: MNHNS and SASEGT. CDR3 loop: CASSETGRVEKLFF. The CDR3 coding sequence is TGTGCCAGCAGTGAAACAGGGAGGGTTGAAAAACTGTTTTTT.

The chain combines TRBV5-1 with TRBJ1-2; D perhaps matches TRBD1 (5 bases). The CDR3 extends over 14 amino acids. The germline V gene has CDR1 SGHRS and CDR2 YFSETQ. V was pared by 4 bases and J by 5 bases, with 15 bases between. CDR3 protein: CASSPGRGSYGYTF. The CDR3 DNA follows: TGCGCCAGCAGCCCCGGAAGGGGAAGTTATGGCTACACCTTC.

J is TRBJ1-6 and V is TRBV6-4; 8 bases fit TRBD1. V lost 7 bases to trimming and J lost 9 bases; unmatched junction nucleotides: 11. The CDR3 runs to 15 residues. CDR1 is MRHNA, CDR2 SNTAGT, per germline. The CDR3 DNA reads TGTGCCAGCATTCTCGACAGGGGCCCTTTTTCACCCCTCCACTTT. Its translation: CASILDRGPFSPLHF.

This chain uses TRBV12-3 or TRBV12-4 with TRBJ2-3, with 12 positions matching TRBD1. V lost 7 bases and J lost 10; bases outside the gene matches: 6. The CDR3 contains 13 residues. In DNA, the CDR3 is TGTGCCAGCAACCGGGACAGGGGGCTCGCGCAGTATTTT. Its protein product is CASNRDRGLAQYF.

CDR3 coding DNA: TGTGCCAGCTCACGACGAGCCGAGCGGGATGGGAACACCGGGGAGCTGTTTTTT. Its translation: CASSRRAERDGNTGELFF. The chain employs TRBV18 and TRBJ2-2; 7 bases match TRBD2. The CDR3 is made up of 18 amino acids. Germline V CDR1 and CDR2: KGHSH, LQKENI. The V gene end was trimmed by 4 bases and the J gene end by 1 base; junction bases not matched to a gene: 12. Supplemented by reference TRBV18 and TRBJ2-2, the full variable domain reads NAGVMQNPRHLVRRRGQEARLRCSPMKGHSHVYWYRQLPEEGLKFMVYLQKENIIDESGMPKERFSAEFPKEGPSILRIQQVVRGDSAAYFCASSRRAERDGNTGELFFGEGSRLTVL.

The rearrangement joins TRBV28 to TRBJ1-1; TRBD1 matches at 10 bases. CDR1 MDHEN and CDR2 SYDVKM come from the germline V gene. V lost 6 bases to trimming and J lost 0 bases; unmatched junction nucleotides: 4. The CDR3 length is 15 residues. The CDR3 sequence: CASRRTGGMNTEAFF. The CDR3 coding sequence is TGTGCCAGCAGACGGACAGGGGGGATGAACACTGAAGCTTTCTTT.

The J gene is TRBJ1-1, the V gene TRBV11-2, with a weak D call TRBD1 (5 bases). Germline values: CDR1 SGHAT, CDR2 FQNNGV. This CDR3 comprises 13 residues. V shed 7 bases and J shed 3 bases, with 12 bases lying between them. The CDR3: CASTSGGYTEAFF. The CDR3 region has the DNA TGTGCCAGCACCTCCGGGGGGTACACTGAAGCTTTCTTT.

The CDR3 protein is CASRNSWSNYGYTF. CDR3 sequence (DNA): TGTGCCAGCAGGAACTCCTGGAGTAACTATGGCTACACCTTC. This sequence joins TRBV6-5 and TRBJ1-2, with unresolved D. The CDR3 has 14 amino acids. The germline V gene has CDR1 MNHEY and CDR2 SVGAGI. With 6 bases removed from V and 1 base from J, the gap between germline ends came to 12 bases.

This clone was seen once. The rearrangement joins TRBV11-1 to TRBJ2-5; a possible D gene is TRBD2 (6 bases). Germline loops: CDR1 SGHAT, CDR2 FQDESV (reference sequence). Trimming removed 0 bases from V and 5 bases from J, with 13 bases in between. The CDR3 runs 15 residues. The CDR3 loop is CASSLALEGGETQYF. The CDR3 DNA sequence: TGTGCCAGCAGCTTAGCGTTGGAGGGTGGGGAGACCCAGTACTTC.

The chain couples TRBV19 to TRBJ1-3; D is undetermined. Germline V gene lookup returns CDR1 LNHDA and CDR2 SQIVND (reference sequence). The CDR3 spans 14 residues. Trimming removed 5 bases at V and 2 bases at J, with 10 bases between. CDR3 coding DNA: TGTGCCAGTAGTGGAGTGGAGGCTGGAAACACCATATATTTT. Its translation is CASSGVEAGNTIYF.

The chain joins TRBV30 to TRBJ1-6; D perhaps matches TRBD1 (5 bases). Per germline, CDR1 GTSNPN and CDR2 SVGIG (reference sequence). This CDR3 contains 16 residues. V lost 2 bases, J lost 0 bases, and 11 bases lay in between. CDR3 sequence (DNA): TGTGCCTGGAGTCCAGGGATCAGCTCCTATAATTCACCCCTCCACTTT. As protein: CAWSPGISSYNSPLHF.

The chain combines TRBV5-1 with TRBJ2-7; 9 nucleotides align to TRBD1. After removal of 4 bases from V and 5 bases from J, the junction contained 10 bases not matched to a gene. Germline V gene sequence: CDR1 SGHRS, CDR2 YFSETQ. The CDR3 has 15 amino acids. The CDR3 loop reads CASSTSGTGNDEQYF. CDR3 in DNA: TGCGCCAGCAGCACTTCCGGGACAGGGAATGACGAGCAGTACTTC. Using reference TRBV5-1 and TRBJ2-7 for the parts outside the CDR3, the full variable domain is KAGVTQTPRYLIKTRGQQVTLSCSPISGHRSVSWYQQTPGQGLQFLFEYFSETQRNKGNFPGRFSGRQFSNSRSEMNVSTLELGDSALYLCASSTSGTGNDEQYFGPGTRLTVT.

The chain has TRBV30 and TRBJ1-6; D is undetermined. The CDR3 runs to 14 residues. V shed 5 bases and J shed 8 bases, with 16 bases lying between them. The germline V gene has CDR1 GTSNPN and CDR2 SVGIG (reference sequence). DNA for the CDR3: TGTGCCTGGGGACGAGACATAGGCCATTCACCCCTCCACTTT. The encoded protein is CAWGRDIGHSPLHF.